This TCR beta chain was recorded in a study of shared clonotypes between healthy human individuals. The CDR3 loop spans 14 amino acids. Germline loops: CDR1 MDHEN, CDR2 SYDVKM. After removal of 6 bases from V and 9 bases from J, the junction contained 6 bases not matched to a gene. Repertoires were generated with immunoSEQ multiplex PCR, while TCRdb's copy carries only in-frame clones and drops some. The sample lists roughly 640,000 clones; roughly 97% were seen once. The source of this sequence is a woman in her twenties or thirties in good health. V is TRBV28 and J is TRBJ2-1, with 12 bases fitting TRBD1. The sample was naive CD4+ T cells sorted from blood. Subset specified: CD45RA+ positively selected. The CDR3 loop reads CASRPGQGAGEQFF. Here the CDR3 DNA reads TGTGCCAGCAGGCCGGGACAGGGGGCGGGTGAGCAGTTCTTC.